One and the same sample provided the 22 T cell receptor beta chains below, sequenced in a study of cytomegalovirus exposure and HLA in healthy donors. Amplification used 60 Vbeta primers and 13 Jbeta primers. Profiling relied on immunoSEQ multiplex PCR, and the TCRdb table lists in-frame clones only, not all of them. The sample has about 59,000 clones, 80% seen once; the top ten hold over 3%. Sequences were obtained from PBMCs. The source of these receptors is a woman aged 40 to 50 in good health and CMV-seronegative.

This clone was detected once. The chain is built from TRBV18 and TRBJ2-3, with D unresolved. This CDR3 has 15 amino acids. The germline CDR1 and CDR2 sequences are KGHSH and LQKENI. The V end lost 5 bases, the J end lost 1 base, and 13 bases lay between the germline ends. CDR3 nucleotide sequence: TGTGCCAGCTCATCACAAGAGTTGGGCACAGATACGCAGTATTTT. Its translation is CASSSQELGTDTQYF.

CDR3 nucleotides: TGTGCCAGCAGGAGTACCGGGACAGGGTACATGAACACTGAAGCTTTCTTT. Its protein product is CASRSTGTGYMNTEAFF. This sequence joins TRBV7-9 and TRBJ1-1; 9 bases are a match to TRBD1. V shed 6 bases and J 0 bases; nucleotides not matched to a gene: 11. The CDR3 runs 17 residues. Germline-derived CDR1 and CDR2 are SEHNR and FQNEAQ (reference sequence).

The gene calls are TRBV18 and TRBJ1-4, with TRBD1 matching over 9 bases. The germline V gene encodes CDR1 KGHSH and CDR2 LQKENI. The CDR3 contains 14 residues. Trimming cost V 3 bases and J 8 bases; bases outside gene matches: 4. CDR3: CASSPGQGREKLFF. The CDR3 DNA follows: TGTGCCAGCTCACCGGGACAGGGTCGCGAAAAACTGTTTTTT.

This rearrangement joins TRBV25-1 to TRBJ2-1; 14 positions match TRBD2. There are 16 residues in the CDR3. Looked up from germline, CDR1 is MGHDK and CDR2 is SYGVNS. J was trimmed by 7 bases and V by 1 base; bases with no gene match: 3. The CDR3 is CASSEFGTSGSNEQFF. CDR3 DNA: TGTGCCAGCAGTGAATTCGGGACTAGCGGGAGTAATGAGCAGTTCTTC.

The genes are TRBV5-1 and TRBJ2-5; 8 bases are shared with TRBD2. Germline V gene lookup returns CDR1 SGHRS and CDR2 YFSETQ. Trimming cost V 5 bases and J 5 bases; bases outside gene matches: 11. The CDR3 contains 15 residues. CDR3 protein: CASSLLSGATETQYF. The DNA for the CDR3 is TGCGCCAGCAGTCTTCTTAGCGGGGCGACGGAGACCCAGTACTTC.

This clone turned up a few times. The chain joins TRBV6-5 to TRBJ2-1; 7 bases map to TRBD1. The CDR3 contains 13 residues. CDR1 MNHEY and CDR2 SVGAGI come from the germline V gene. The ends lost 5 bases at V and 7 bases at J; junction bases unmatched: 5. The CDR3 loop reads CASSPTGWNEQFF. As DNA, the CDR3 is TGTGCCAGCAGTCCGACAGGGTGGAATGAGCAGTTCTTC.

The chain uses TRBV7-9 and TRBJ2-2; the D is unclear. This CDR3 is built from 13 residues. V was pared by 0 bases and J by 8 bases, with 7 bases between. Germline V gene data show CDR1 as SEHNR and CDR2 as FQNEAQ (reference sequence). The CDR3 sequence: CASSLAVAGELFF. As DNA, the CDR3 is TGTGCCAGCAGCTTAGCCGTGGCTGGGGAGCTGTTTTTT.

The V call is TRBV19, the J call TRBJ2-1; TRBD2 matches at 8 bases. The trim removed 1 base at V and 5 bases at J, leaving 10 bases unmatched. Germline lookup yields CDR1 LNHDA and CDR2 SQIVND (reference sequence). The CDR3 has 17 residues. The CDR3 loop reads CASSIAGGAAGDNEQFF. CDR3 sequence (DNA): TGTGCCAGTAGTATAGCCGGGGGGGCGGCAGGAGACAATGAGCAGTTCTTC. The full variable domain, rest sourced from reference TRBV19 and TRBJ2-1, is DGGITQSPKYLFRKEGQNVTLSCEQNLNHDAMYWYRQDPGQGLRLIYYSQIVNDFQKGDIAEGYSVSREKKESFPLTVTSAQKNPTAFYLCASSIAGGAAGDNEQFFGPGTRLTVL.

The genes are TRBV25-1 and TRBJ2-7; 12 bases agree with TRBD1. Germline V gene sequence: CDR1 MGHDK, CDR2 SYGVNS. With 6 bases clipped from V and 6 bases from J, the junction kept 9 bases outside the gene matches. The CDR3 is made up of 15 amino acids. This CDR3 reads CASSPLGQGAFEQYF. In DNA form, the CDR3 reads TGTGCCAGCAGCCCTTTGGGACAGGGGGCGTTCGAGCAGTACTTC.

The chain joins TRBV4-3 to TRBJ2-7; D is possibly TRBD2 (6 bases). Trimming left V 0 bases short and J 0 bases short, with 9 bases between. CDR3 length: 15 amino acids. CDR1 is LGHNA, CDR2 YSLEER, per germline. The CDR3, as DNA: TGCGCCAGCAGCCAAGACTTGGGGGGCTCCTACGAGCAGTACTTC. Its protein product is CASSQDLGGSYEQYF.

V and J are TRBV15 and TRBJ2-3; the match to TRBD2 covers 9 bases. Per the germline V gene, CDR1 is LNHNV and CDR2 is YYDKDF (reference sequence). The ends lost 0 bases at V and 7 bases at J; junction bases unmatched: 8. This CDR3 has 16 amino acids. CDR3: CATSRERAGGPNTQYF. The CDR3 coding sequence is TGTGCCACCAGCAGAGAAAGGGCGGGAGGGCCAAATACGCAGTATTTT.

CDR3 sequence reads: CASSLRLAGEPDTQYF. Here the CDR3 DNA reads TGTGCCAGCAGTCTTAGACTAGCGGGAGAGCCAGATACGCAGTATTTT. The chain joins TRBV2 to TRBJ2-3, with TRBD2 matching 12 bases. The CDR3 sequence is 16 residues long. V shed 5 bases and J 4 bases; nucleotides not matched to a gene: 7. The germline V gene has CDR1 SNHLY and CDR2 FYNNEI.

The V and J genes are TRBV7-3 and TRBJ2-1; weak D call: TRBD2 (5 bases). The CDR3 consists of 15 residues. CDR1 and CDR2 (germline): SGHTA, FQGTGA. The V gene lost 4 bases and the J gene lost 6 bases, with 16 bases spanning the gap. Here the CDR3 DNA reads TGTGCCAGCAGCTCGTCCGGACTTCAATTCAATGAGCAGTTCTTC. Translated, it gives CASSSSGLQFNEQFF.

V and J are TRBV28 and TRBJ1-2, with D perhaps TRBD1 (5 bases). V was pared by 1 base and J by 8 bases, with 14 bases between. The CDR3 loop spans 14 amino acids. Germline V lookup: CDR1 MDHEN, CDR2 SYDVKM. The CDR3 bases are TGTGCCAGCAGTTTATATCGGCAGGGCGGCGGCTACACCTTC. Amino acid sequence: CASSLYRQGGGYTF.

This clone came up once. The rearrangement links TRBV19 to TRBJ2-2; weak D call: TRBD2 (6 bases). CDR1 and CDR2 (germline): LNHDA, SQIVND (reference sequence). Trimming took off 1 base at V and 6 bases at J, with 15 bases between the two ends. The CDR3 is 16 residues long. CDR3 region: CASSIVGGKRAGELFF. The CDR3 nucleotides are TGTGCCAGTAGTATAGTGGGCGGGAAGAGGGCCGGGGAGCTGTTTTTT.

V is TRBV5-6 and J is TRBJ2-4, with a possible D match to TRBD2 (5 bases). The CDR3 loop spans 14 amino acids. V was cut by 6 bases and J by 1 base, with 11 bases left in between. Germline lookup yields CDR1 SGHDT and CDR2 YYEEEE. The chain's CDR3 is CASKRALAKNIQYF. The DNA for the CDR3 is TGTGCCAGCAAGAGGGCCTTGGCCAAAAACATTCAGTACTTC. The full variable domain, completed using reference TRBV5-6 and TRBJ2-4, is DAGVTQSPTHLIKTRGQQVTLRCSPKSGHDTVSWYQQALGQGPQFIFQYYEEEERQRGNFPDRFSGHQFPNYSSELNVNALLLGDSALYLCASKRALAKNIQYFGAGTRLSVL.

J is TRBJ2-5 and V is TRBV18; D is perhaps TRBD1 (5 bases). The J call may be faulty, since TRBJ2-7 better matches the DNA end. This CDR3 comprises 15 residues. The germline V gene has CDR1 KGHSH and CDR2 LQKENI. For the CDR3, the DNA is TGTGCCAGCTCCCCGGGCAATCAGGGTCCCTACGAGCAGTACTTC. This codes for CASSPGNQGPYEQYF.

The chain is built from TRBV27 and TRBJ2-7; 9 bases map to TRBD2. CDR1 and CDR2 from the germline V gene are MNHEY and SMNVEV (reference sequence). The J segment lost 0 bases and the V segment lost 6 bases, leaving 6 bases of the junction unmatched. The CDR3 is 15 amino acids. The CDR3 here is CASRTSGWSSYEQYF. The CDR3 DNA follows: TGTGCCAGCAGGACTAGCGGATGGAGCTCCTACGAGCAGTACTTC.

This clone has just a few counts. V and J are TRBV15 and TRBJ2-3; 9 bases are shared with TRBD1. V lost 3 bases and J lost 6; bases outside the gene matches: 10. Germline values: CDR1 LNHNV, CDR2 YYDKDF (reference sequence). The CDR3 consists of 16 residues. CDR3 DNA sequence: TGTGCCACCAGCAGCGAGACGGGACAGGGTGACGATACGCAGTATTTT. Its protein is CATSSETGQGDDTQYF.

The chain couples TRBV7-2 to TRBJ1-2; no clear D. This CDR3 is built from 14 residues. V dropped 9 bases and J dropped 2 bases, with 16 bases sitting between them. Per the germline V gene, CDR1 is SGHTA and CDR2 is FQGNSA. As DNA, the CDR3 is TGTGCCAGTGCGAAGCAGGTATCGAACTATGGCTACACCTTC. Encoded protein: CASAKQVSNYGYTF.

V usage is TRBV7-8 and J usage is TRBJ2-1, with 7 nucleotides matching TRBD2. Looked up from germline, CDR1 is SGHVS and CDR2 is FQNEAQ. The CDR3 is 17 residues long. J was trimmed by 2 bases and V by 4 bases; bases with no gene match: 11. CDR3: CASSSAAASGTYNEQFF. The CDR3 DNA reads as TGTGCCAGCAGCTCTGCCGCCGCTAGCGGTACCTACAATGAGCAGTTCTTC.

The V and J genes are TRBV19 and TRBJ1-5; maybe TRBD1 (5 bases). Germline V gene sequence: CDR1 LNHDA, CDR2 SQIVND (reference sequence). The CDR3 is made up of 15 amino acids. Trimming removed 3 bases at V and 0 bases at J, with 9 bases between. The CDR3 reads CASSIGGFSNQPQHF. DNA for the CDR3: TGTGCCAGTAGTATTGGGGGGTTTAGCAATCAGCCCCAGCATTTT.